These 26 T cell receptor beta chains originate from one sample sequenced in a study of CD8+ T cells in alopecia areata. Extracted RNA was reverse transcribed into cDNA, the sequencing template. Clones were sequenced by immunoSEQ multiplex PCR, and TCRdb holds only the in-frame ones, with some missing. The sample records some 190,000 clones, approximately 72% being singletons. Treatment in this sample: oral pan-JAK inhibitor, 5-10 mg twice daily. Sequencing used CD4+ T cells sorted from blood, obtained at week 44, from a patient treated with tofacitinib. Source of these receptors: a human donor with alopecia areata.

The rearrangement uses TRBV2 and TRBJ2-6; no firm D call. This CDR3 comprises 12 residues. Trimming took 4 bases from V and 2 from J, leaving 0 bases between them. CDR1 SNHLY and CDR2 FYNNEI come from the germline V gene. The CDR3 region has the DNA TGTGCCAGCAGTGCTGGGGCCAACGTCCTGACTTTC. Its translation is CASSAGANVLTF.

V gene TRBV29-1 combines with J gene TRBJ1-1, with TRBD1 as a possible D gene (6 bases). V was cut by 4 bases and J by 0 bases, with 12 bases left in between. The germline V gene encodes CDR1 SQVTM and CDR2 ANQGSEA. This CDR3 contains 14 residues. The CDR3, as DNA: TGCAGCGTTGCACCGGACAGTATGAACACTGAAGCTTTCTTT. It encodes CSVAPDSMNTEAFF.

The sample holds one count of this clone. The gene calls are TRBV29-1 and TRBJ1-5; D call uncertain. This CDR3 spans 13 amino acids. Germline V gene data show CDR1 as SQVTM and CDR2 as ANQGSEA. V lost 4 bases, J lost 4 bases, and 11 bases lay in between. For the CDR3, the DNA is TGCAGCGTTGCCGGGCTGGGGAATCAGCCCCAGCATTTT. It encodes CSVAGLGNQPQHF.

Ten or more counts support this clone. The rearrangement joins TRBV25-1 to TRBJ1-1; no firm D call. The V gene lost 6 bases and the J gene lost 2 bases, with 10 bases spanning the gap. This CDR3 contains 13 residues. Germline CDR1 is MGHDK and CDR2 is SYGVNS. For the CDR3, the DNA is TGTGCCAGCAGCGCAAGAATTAACACTGAAGCTTTCTTT. Protein sequence: CASSARINTEAFF.

The chain links TRBV7-9 to TRBJ1-1; TRBD1 might be the D (5 bases). Trimming took off 1 base at V and 0 bases at J, with 6 bases between the two ends. Germline CDR1 SEHNR, CDR2 FQNEAQ (reference sequence). The CDR3 is made up of 14 amino acids. CDR3 sequence: CASSLGQMNTEAFF. In nucleotides, the CDR3 is TGTGCCAGCAGCTTAGGACAGATGAACACTGAAGCTTTCTTT.

The V and J genes are TRBV10-3 and TRBJ1-5; 8 nucleotides agree with TRBD1. The trim removed 6 bases at V and 9 bases at J, leaving 7 bases unmatched. The germline gives CDR1 ENHRY, CDR2 SYGVKD. The CDR3 spans 13 residues. The CDR3, as DNA: TGTGCCATCAGGGACAGGGAGGTCGGGCCCCAGCATTTT. This codes for CAIRDREVGPQHF.

This chain joins TRBV7-2 and TRBJ2-1; D is uncertain. V was pared by 2 bases and J by 6 bases, with 14 bases between. The germline V gene encodes CDR1 SGHTA and CDR2 FQGNSA. The CDR3 runs 15 residues. The DNA for the CDR3 is TGTGCCAGCAGCTTATGGGCCTCGGTGGGCAATGAGCAGTTCTTC. Translation: CASSLWASVGNEQFF.

This clone was counted a single time. In DNA, the CDR3 is TGTGCCAGCGGACAGGGGGTCGGTGAGCAGTACTTC. Its protein product is CASGQGVGEQYF. The chain combines TRBV11-2 with TRBJ2-7, with 10 bases fitting TRBD1. The junction had 5 bases not matched to a gene; V was cut back by 8 bases and J by 7 bases. From germline, CDR1 is SGHAT and CDR2 FQNNGV. CDR3 length equals 12 residues.

This clone appeared a few times. The genes are TRBV18 and TRBJ2-2, with no clear D. Germline CDR1 and CDR2: KGHSH and LQKENI. This CDR3 is 16 amino acids long. V was clipped by 2 bases and J by 4 bases, with 14 bases between them. CDR3 loop: CASSPMSGQITGELFF. DNA for the CDR3: TGTGCCAGCTCACCAATGTCGGGCCAAATCACCGGGGAGCTGTTTTTT. The full variable domain, in which reference TRBV18 and TRBJ2-2 provide the parts outside the CDR3, is NAGVMQNPRHLVRRRGQEARLRCSPMKGHSHVYWYRQLPEEGLKFMVYLQKENIIDESGMPKERFSAEFPKEGPSILRIQQVVRGDSAAYFCASSPMSGQITGELFFGEGSRLTVL.

This chain joins TRBV5-1 and TRBJ2-3; TRBD2 aligns across 12 bases. Per the germline V gene, CDR1 is SGHRS and CDR2 is YFSETQ. V shed 4 bases and J 10 bases; nucleotides not matched to a gene: 10. This CDR3 spans 15 amino acids. CDR3 loop: CASSTHATSGGPQYF. The DNA for the CDR3 is TGCGCCAGCAGCACACACGCGACTAGCGGGGGTCCGCAGTATTTT.

The J gene is TRBJ2-7, the V gene TRBV25-1; 11 bases match TRBD1. Trimming cost V 8 bases and J 4 bases; bases outside gene matches: 7. CDR1 MGHDK and CDR2 SYGVNS come from the germline V gene. There are 14 residues in the CDR3. CDR3 nucleotides: TGTGCCAGCGGGGAAGGACAGGGGGCATACGAGCAGTACTTC. Protein product: CASGEGQGAYEQYF.

The rearrangement links TRBV5-5 to TRBJ2-7; D may correspond to TRBD1 or TRBD2 (5 bases each). The CDR3 has 14 residues. V was cut by 2 bases and J by 3 bases, with 12 bases left in between. The germline V gene has CDR1 SGHKS and CDR2 YYEKEE (reference sequence). The CDR3 bases are TGTGCCAGCAGCTTTCGAATGGGGGTCTACGAGCAGTACTTC. Encoded protein: CASSFRMGVYEQYF.

The V and J genes are TRBV4-3 and TRBJ1-2; no clear D gene. Trimming shortened V by 0 bases and J by 4 bases, and 9 bases separated the two germline ends. This CDR3 region has 14 residues. Germline V CDR1 and CDR2: LGHNA, YSLEER. CDR3: CASSQDWVAYGYTF. CDR3 DNA sequence: TGCGCCAGCAGCCAAGATTGGGTAGCCTATGGCTACACCTTC.

The chain joins TRBV19 to TRBJ1-2; D is uncertain. Germline values: CDR1 LNHDA, CDR2 SQIVND (reference sequence). V lost 4 bases and J 6 bases, leaving 12 bases between the germline ends. This CDR3 contains 13 residues. CDR3 residues: CASSKDGDHGYTF. The CDR3 region has the DNA TGTGCCAGTAGTAAGGACGGGGATCATGGCTACACCTTC. Variable domain in full (rest from reference TRBV19 and TRBJ1-2): DGGITQSPKYLFRKEGQNVTLSCEQNLNHDAMYWYRQDPGQGLRLIYYSQIVNDFQKGDIAEGYSVSREKKESFPLTVTSAQKNPTAFYLCASSKDGDHGYTFGSGTRLTVV.

The chain is built from TRBV6-1 and TRBJ2-2; the D is unclear. CDR1 and CDR2 from the germline V gene are MNHNS and SASEGT. The CDR3 covers 13 residues. V lost 6 bases to trimming and J lost 1 base, with 6 bases between them. In DNA, the CDR3 is TGTGCCAGCAGGACATTGAACACCGGGGAGCTGTTTTTT. Its translation is CASRTLNTGELFF.

The rearrangement links TRBV6-5 to TRBJ2-1; 10 bases align to TRBD2. The CDR3 runs to 14 residues. The V gene end was trimmed by 6 bases and the J gene end by 11 bases; junction bases not matched to a gene: 10. Germline V lookup: CDR1 MNHEY, CDR2 SVGAGI. CDR3 protein: CASRRTSGVLKQFF. The CDR3 DNA is TGTGCCAGCAGACGGACTAGCGGCGTGTTGAAGCAGTTCTTC.

The chain combines TRBV21-1 with TRBJ1-5. TRBV21-1 counts as a pseudogene. The CDR3 consists of 19 residues. CDR3 sequence reads: CASSNLYRRRRVGNQPQHF. CDR3 bases: TGTGCCAGCAGCAACCTATACAGGCGCCGGAGGGTGGGCAATCAGCCCCAGCATTTT.

Only a few counts were recorded for this clone. V and J are TRBV29-1 and TRBJ1-1; 9 positions agree with TRBD1. Looked up from germline, CDR1 is SQVTM and CDR2 is ANQGSEA. The V and J ends lost 2 bases and 5 bases, in that order; junction bases with no gene match: 6. CDR3 length: 14 residues. CDR3 DNA sequence: TGCAGCGTTGAAATACAGGGGGCTAGAACTGAAGCTTTCTTT. It is translated as CSVEIQGARTEAFF.

J is TRBJ1-1 and V is TRBV6-5; unclear D gene. V was trimmed by 2 bases and J by 4 bases, leaving 8 bases between them. This CDR3 region has 13 residues. Germline V CDR1 and CDR2: MNHEY, SVGAGI. DNA for the CDR3: TGTGCCAGCAGTTACCGTCCCGGCACTGAAGCTTTCTTT. Its translation: CASSYRPGTEAFF.

This clone was detected only a few times. The V and J genes are TRBV5-1 and TRBJ2-5; D possibly matches TRBD1 or TRBD2 (5 bases each). This CDR3 is built from 14 residues. Germline CDR1 is SGHRS and CDR2 is YFSETQ. Trimming pared 4 bases from V and 4 bases from J, leaving 14 bases between. CDR3 loop: CASSIEGRLETQYF. The CDR3 nucleotides read TGCGCCAGCAGCATAGAGGGACGTCTAGAGACCCAGTACTTC. Full variable domain (rest looked up from reference TRBV5-1 and TRBJ2-5): KAGVTQTPRYLIKTRGQQVTLSCSPISGHRSVSWYQQTPGQGLQFLFEYFSETQRNKGNFPGRFSGRQFSNSRSEMNVSTLELGDSALYLCASSIEGRLETQYFGPGTRLLVL.

In this sample, this clone turned up a few times. V gene TRBV5-1 combines with J gene TRBJ1-4; D perhaps matches TRBD1 (5 bases). The ends were cut back, 4 bases at V and 0 bases at J, with 10 bases in the middle. The CDR3 has 15 residues. Germline V gene lookup returns CDR1 SGHRS and CDR2 YFSETQ. The CDR3: CASSAQGATNEKLFF. The CDR3 DNA sequence: TGCGCCAGCAGCGCGCAGGGTGCAACTAATGAAAAACTGTTTTTT.

This clone turned up a few times. The rearrangement joins TRBV6-5 to TRBJ1-2; TRBD1 aligns across 10 bases. V trimming: 9 bases; J trimming: 11 bases; junction bases outside the gene matches: 12. Looked up from germline, CDR1 is MNHEY and CDR2 is SVGAGI. This CDR3 is 13 amino acids long. The CDR3 sequence is CASSTGGRGWYTF. CDR3 bases: TGTGCCAGTTCGACAGGGGGCAGGGGTTGGTACACCTTC.

The chain is built from TRBV7-9 and TRBJ2-2; TRBD1 matches 12 bases. CDR3 length: 15 amino acids. J was trimmed by 6 bases and V by 5 bases; bases with no gene match: 4. Germline CDR1 SEHNR, CDR2 FQNEAQ (reference sequence). In DNA form, the CDR3 reads TGTGCCAGCAGCCCCCGGGACAGGGGGCCCGGGGAGCTGTTTTTT. This translates into CASSPRDRGPGELFF.

This chain links TRBV4-3 with TRBJ2-2; D call uncertain. There are 16 residues in the CDR3. V dropped 0 bases and J dropped 4 bases, with 12 bases sitting between them. In germline, CDR1 is LGHNA, CDR2 YSLEER. CDR3 sequence: CASSQDSYPTTGELFF. Written as DNA, the CDR3 is TGCGCCAGCAGCCAAGACAGCTACCCGACCACCGGGGAGCTGTTTTTT.

In its sample, this clone was seen once. This chain joins TRBV12-5 and TRBJ1-6, with D unresolved. The CDR3 sequence is 12 residues long. Per germline, CDR1 LGHNT and CDR2 FRNRAP. V was trimmed by 2 bases and J by 7 bases, leaving 3 bases between them. CDR3 sequence reads: CASGLLNSPLHF. In nucleotides, the CDR3 is TGTGCTAGTGGTTTGTTGAATTCACCCCTCCACTTT.

This rearrangement joins TRBV5-1 to TRBJ1-2; perhaps TRBD1 as D (6 bases). CDR1 is SGHRS and CDR2 is YFSETQ in the germline V gene. The CDR3 is made up of 15 amino acids. Trimming cost V 8 bases and J 0 bases, with 17 bases left between them. CDR3: CASKTTGTTNYGYTF. The CDR3, as DNA: TGCGCCAGTAAGACCACAGGGACCACTAACTATGGCTACACCTTC. The full variable domain, completed using reference TRBV5-1 and TRBJ1-2, is KAGVTQTPRYLIKTRGQQVTLSCSPISGHRSVSWYQQTPGQGLQFLFEYFSETQRNKGNFPGRFSGRQFSNSRSEMNVSTLELGDSALYLCASKTTGTTNYGYTFGSGTRLTVV.